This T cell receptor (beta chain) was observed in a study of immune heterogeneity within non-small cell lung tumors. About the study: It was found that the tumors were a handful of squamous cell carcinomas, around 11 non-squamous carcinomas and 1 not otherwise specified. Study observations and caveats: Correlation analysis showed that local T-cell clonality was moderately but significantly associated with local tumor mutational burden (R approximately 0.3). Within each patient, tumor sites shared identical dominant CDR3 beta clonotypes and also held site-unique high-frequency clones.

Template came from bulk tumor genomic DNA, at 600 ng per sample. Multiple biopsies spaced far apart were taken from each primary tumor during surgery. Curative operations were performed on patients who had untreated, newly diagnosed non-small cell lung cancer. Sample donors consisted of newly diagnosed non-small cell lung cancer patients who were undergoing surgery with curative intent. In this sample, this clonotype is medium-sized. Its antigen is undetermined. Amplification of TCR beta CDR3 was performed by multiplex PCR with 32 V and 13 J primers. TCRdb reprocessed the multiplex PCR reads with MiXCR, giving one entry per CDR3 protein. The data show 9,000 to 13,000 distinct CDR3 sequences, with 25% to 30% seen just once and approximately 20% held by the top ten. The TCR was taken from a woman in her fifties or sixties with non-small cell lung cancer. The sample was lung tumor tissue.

The CDR3 DNA sequence: TGTGCCACCAGCAGGGCCGGGAGCAGGGACGCATACGAGCAGTACTTC. Its translation is CATSRAGSRDAYEQYF. The chain combines TRBV15 with TRBJ2-7; TRBD2 is a possible D gene (6 bases). Germline CDR1 LNHNV, CDR2 YYDKDF (reference sequence). This CDR3 has 16 amino acids. V was shortened by 3 bases and J by 4 bases, with 19 bases between the two germline ends.